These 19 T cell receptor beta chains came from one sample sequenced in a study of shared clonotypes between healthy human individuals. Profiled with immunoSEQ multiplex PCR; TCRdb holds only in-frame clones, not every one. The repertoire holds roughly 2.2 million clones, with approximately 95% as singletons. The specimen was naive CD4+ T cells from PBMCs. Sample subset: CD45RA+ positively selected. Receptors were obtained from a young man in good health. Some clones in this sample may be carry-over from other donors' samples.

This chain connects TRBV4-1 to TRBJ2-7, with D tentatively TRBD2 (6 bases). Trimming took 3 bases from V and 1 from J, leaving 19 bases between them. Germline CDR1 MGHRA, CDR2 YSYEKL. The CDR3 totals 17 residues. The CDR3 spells CASSQPPLGGKSYEQYF. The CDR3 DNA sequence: TGCGCCAGCAGCCAGCCCCCCCTAGGAGGGAAGTCCTACGAGCAGTACTTC.

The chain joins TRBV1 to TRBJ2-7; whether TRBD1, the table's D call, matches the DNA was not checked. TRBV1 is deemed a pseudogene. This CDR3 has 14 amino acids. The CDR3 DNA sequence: TGCACCAGCAGCCGATGGACAGGGTCCTACGAGCAGTACTTC. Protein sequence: CTSSRWTGSYEQYF.

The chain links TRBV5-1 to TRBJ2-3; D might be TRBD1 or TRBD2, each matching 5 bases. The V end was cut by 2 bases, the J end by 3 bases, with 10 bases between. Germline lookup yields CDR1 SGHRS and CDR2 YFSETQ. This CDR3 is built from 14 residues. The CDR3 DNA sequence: TGCGCCAGCAGCTTCAAGGGACCGACAGATACGCAGTATTTT. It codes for CASSFKGPTDTQYF.

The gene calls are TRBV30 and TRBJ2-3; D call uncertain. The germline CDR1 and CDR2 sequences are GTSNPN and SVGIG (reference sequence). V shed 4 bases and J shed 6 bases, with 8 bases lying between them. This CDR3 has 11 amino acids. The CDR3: CAWTSMDTQYF. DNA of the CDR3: TGTGCCTGGACCTCTATGGATACGCAGTATTTT.

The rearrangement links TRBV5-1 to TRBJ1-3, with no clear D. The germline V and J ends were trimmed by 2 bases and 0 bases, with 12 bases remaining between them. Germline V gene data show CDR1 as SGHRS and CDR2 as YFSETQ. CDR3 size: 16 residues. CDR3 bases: TGCGCCAGCAGCTTAAGCGTGGCGGGCTCTGGAAACACCATATATTTT. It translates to CASSLSVAGSGNTIYF.

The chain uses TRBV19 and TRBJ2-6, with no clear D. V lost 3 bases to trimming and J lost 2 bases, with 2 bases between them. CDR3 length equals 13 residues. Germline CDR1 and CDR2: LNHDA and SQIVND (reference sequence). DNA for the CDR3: TGTGCCAGTAGTATGGCTGGGGCCAACGTCCTGACTTTC. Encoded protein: CASSMAGANVLTF.

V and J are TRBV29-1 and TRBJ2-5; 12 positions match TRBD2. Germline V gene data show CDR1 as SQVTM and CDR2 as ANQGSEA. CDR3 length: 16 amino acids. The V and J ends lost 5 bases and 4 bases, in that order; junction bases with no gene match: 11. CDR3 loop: CSVSQLAGGPPETQYF. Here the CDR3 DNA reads TGCAGCGTTTCTCAGCTAGCGGGAGGGCCGCCAGAGACCCAGTACTTC.

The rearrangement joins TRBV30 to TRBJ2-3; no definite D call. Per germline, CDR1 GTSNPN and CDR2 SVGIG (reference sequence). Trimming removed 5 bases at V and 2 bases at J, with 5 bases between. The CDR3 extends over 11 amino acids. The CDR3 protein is CAWVNTDTQYF. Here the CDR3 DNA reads TGTGCCTGGGTTAACACAGATACGCAGTATTTT.

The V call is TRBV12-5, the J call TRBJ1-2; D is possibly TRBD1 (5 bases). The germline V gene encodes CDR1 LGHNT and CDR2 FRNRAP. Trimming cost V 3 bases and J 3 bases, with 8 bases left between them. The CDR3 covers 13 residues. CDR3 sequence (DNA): TGTGCTAGTGGTTTCCGACAGCACTATGGCTACACCTTC. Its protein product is CASGFRQHYGYTF.

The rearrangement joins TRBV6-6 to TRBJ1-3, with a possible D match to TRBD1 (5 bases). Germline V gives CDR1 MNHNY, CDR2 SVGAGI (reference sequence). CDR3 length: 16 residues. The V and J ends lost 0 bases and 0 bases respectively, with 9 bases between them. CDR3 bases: TGTGCCAGCAGTTACTCCGGGGCCCTCTCTGGAAACACCATATATTTT. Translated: CASSYSGALSGNTIYF.

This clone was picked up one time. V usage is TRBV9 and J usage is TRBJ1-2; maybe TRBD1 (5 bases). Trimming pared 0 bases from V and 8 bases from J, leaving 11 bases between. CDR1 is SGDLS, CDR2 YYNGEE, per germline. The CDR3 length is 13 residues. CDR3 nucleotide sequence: TGTGCCAGCAGCGTAGTGCAGGGATCGGGCTACACCTTC. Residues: CASSVVQGSGYTF.

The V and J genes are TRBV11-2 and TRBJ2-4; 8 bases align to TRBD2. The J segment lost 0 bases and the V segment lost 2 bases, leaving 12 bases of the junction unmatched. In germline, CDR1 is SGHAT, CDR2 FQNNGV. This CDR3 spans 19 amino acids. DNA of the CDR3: TGTGCCAGCAGCTTATTACTCGGGGGGGAAGAGCTAGCCAAAAACATTCAGTACTTC. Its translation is CASSLLLGGEELAKNIQYF.

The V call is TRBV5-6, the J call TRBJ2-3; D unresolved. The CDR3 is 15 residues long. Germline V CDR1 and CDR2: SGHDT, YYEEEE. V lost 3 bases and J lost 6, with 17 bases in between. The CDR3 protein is CASSSPKEGMDTQYF. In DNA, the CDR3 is TGTGCCAGCAGCTCCCCAAAAGAAGGAATGGATACGCAGTATTTT.

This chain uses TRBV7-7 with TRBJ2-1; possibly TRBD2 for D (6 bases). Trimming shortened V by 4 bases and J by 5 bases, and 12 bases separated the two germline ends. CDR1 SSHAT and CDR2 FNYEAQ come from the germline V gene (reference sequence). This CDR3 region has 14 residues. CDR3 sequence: CASSSPGLNNEQFF. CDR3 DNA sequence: TGTGCCAGCAGCTCACCGGGACTGAACAATGAGCAGTTCTTC.

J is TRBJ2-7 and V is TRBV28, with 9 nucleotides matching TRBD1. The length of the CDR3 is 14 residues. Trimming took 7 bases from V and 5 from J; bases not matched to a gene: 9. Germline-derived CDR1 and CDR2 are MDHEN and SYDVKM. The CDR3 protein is CASIPGQGLHEQYF. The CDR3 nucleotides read TGTGCCAGCATCCCGGGACAGGGACTCCACGAGCAGTACTTC.

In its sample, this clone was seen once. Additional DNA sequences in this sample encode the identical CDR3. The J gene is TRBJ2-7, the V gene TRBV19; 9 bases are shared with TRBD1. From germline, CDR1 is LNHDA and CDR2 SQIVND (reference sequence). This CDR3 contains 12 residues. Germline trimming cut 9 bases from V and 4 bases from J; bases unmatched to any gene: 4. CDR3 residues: CASGTGPYEQYF. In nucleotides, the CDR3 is TGTGCCAGCGGGACAGGGCCATACGAGCAGTACTTC.

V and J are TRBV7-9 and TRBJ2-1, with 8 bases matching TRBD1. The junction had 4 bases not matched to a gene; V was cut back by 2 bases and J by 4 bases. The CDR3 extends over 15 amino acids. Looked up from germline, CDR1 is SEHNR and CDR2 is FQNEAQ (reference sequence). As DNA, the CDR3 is TGTGCCAGCAGCTTACTGCGACAGGGGTACAATGAGCAGTTCTTC. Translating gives CASSLLRQGYNEQFF.

The CDR3 protein is CAIRLGQGIHEQYF. The CDR3 DNA reads TGTGCCATCAGACTCGGACAGGGAATTCACGAGCAGTACTTC. The chain joins TRBV10-3 to TRBJ2-7; 8 bases match TRBD1. The trim removed 6 bases at V and 5 bases at J, leaving 9 bases unmatched. Germline values: CDR1 ENHRY, CDR2 SYGVKD. This CDR3 contains 14 residues.

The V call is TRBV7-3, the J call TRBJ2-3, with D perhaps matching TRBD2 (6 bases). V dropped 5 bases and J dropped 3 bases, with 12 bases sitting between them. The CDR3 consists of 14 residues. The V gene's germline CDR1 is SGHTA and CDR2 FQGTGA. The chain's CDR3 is CASSPRRGTDTQYF. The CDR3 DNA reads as TGTGCCAGCAGCCCTAGGAGGGGAACAGATACGCAGTATTTT.